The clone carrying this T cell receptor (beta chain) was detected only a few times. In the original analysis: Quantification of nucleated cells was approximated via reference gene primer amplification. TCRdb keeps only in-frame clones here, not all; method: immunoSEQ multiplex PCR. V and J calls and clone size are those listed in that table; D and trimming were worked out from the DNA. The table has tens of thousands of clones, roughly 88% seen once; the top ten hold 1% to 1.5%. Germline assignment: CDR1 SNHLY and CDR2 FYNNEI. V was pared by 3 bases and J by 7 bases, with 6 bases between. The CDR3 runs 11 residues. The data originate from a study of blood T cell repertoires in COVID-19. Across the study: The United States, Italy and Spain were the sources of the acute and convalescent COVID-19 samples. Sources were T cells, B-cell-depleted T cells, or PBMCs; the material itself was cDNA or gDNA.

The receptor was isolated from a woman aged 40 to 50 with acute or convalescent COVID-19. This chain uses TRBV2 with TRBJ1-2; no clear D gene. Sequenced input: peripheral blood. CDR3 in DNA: TGTGCCAGCAGTGACTCCGGTGGCTACACCTTC. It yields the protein CASSDSGGYTF.